A selection of T cell receptor beta chains follows, all from one sample in a study of T cells after yellow fever vaccination. TCRdb analysed the 5' RACE reads with MiXCR anew, one entry per CDR3 protein. The sample shows approximately 250,000 distinct CDR3 sequences, about 5.2% of them seen only once. Source: CD4+ T cells sorted from PBMCs, taken on the day of the yellow fever booster vaccination. The origin of the receptors is a man younger than 35 who received the YFV17D yellow fever vaccine. Both conserved end residues are part of each CDR3. The D gene is left open where the match is weak. Not all rows give a size; the values are once, few, many and, for expanded clones, a class.

CDR3: CASSLDASGGTGELFF
DNA: TGTGCCAGCAGCTTGGATGCTAGCGGAGGCACCGGGGAGCTGTTTTTT
D: TRBD2
size: .
J: TRBJ2-2
V: TRBV5-4

CDR3: CSARDPAGGAHNEQFF
DNA: TGCAGTGCTAGAGATCCCGCGGGGGGGGCCCACAATGAGCAGTTCTTC
D: TRBD2
size: .
J: TRBJ2-1
V: TRBV20-1

CDR3: CASIIGEVNQPQHF
DNA: TGTGCCAGTATAATAGGGGAAGTCAATCAGCCCCAGCATTTT
D: .
size: .
J: TRBJ1-5
V: TRBV19

CDR3: CASTRQAHNSPLHF
DNA: TGTGCCAGCACTCGACAGGCCCATAATTCACCCCTCCACTTT
D: .
size: few
J: TRBJ1-6
V: TRBV2

CDR3: CATGSGGTDTQYF
DNA: TGTGCTACCGGATCCGGGGGCACAGATACGCAGTATTTT
D: .
size: many
J: TRBJ2-3
V: TRBV7-7

CDR3: CASRESGNTGEMFF
DNA: TGTGCCAGCAGGGAGAGCGGGAACACCGGGGAGATGTTTTTT
D: TRBD2
size: .
J: TRBJ2-2
V: TRBV25-1

CDR3: CASMGQGFPGELFF
DNA: TGTGCCAGTATGGGACAGGGGTTCCCCGGGGAGCTGTTTTTT
D: TRBD1
size: few
J: TRBJ2-2
V: TRBV19

CDR3: CASSLTTGGGYTF
DNA: TGTGCCAGCAGCTTGACCACAGGGGGTGGCTACACCTTC
D: TRBD1
size: few
J: TRBJ1-2
V: TRBV5-4

CDR3: CASSPQGQAYGYTF
DNA: TGTGCCAGCAGCCCCCAGGGACAGGCCTATGGCTACACCTTC
D: TRBD1
size: .
J: TRBJ1-2
V: TRBV11-2

CDR3: CASSLGTGEEKLFF
DNA: TGCGCCAGCAGCTTAGGGACAGGGGAGGAAAAACTGTTTTTT
D: TRBD1
size: .
J: TRBJ1-4
V: TRBV5-1

CDR3: CASSQTSGGQETQYF
DNA: TGTGCCAGCAGCCAGACTAGCGGGGGGCAAGAGACCCAGTACTTC
D: TRBD2
size: many
J: TRBJ2-5
V: TRBV9

CDR3: CASRGDLLGYTF
DNA: TGTGCCAGTAGGGGGGACCTATTGGGCTACACCTTC
D: .
size: few
J: TRBJ1-2
V: TRBV19

CDR3: CSARRTSPQETQYF
DNA: TGCAGTGCTCGCCGGACTAGTCCTCAAGAGACCCAGTACTTC
D: TRBD2
size: .
J: TRBJ2-5
V: TRBV20-1

CDR3: CSGTDTVDYGYTF
DNA: TGCAGTGGGACTGATACGGTCGACTATGGCTACACCTTC
D: .
size: few
J: TRBJ1-2
V: TRBV20-1

CDR3: CSAVTSGVLGGELFF
DNA: TGCAGTGCTGTGACTAGCGGGGTATTGGGCGGGGAGCTGTTTTTT
D: TRBD2
size: .
J: TRBJ2-2
V: TRBV20-1

CDR3: CSGAQGYEKLFF
DNA: TGCAGTGGCGCACAGGGGTATGAAAAACTGTTTTTT
D: TRBD1
size: many
J: TRBJ1-4
V: TRBV20-1

CDR3: CASSLHFSTSYNEQFF
DNA: TGTGCCAGCAGCTTACACTTTTCGACGTCCTACAATGAGCAGTTCTTC
D: .
size: .
J: TRBJ2-1
V: TRBV7-2

CDR3: CASSPGGGAPNQPQHF
DNA: TGTGCCAGCAGCCCGGGGGGCGGAGCGCCCAATCAGCCCCAGCATTTT
D: .
size: few
J: TRBJ1-5
V: TRBV7-2

CDR3: CASSATGGARAFF
DNA: TGTGCCAGCAGTGCGACAGGGGGCGCAAGGGCTTTCTTT
D: TRBD1
size: .
J: TRBJ1-1
V: TRBV6-5

CDR3: CASRLQGFVNSPLHF
DNA: TGTGCCAGCAGGTTACAGGGGTTCGTAAATTCACCCCTCCACTTT
D: TRBD1
size: .
J: TRBJ1-6
V: TRBV7-2

CDR3: CASSFRGKETQYF
DNA: TGTGCCAGCAGCTTCAGGGGGAAAGAGACCCAGTACTTC
D: TRBD1
size: many
J: TRBJ2-5
V: TRBV7-9

CDR3: CSARRREQETQYF
DNA: TGCAGTGCTAGGCGCAGGGAGCAAGAGACCCAGTACTTC
D: .
size: many
J: TRBJ2-5
V: TRBV20-1